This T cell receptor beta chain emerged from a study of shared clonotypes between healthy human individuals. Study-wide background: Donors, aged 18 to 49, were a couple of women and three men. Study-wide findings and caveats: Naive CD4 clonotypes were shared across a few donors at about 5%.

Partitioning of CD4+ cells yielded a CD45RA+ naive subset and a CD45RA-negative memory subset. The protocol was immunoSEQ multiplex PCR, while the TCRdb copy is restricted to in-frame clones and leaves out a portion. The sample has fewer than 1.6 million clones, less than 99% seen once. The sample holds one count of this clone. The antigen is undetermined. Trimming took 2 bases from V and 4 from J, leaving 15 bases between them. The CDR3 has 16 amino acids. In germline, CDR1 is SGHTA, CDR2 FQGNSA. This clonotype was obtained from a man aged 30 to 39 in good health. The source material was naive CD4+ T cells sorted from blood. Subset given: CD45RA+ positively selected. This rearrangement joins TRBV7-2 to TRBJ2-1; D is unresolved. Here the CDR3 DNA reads TGTGCCAGCAGCTTATCATTTGGTTCGGCGTACAATGAGCAGTTCTTC. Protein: CASSLSFGSAYNEQFF.